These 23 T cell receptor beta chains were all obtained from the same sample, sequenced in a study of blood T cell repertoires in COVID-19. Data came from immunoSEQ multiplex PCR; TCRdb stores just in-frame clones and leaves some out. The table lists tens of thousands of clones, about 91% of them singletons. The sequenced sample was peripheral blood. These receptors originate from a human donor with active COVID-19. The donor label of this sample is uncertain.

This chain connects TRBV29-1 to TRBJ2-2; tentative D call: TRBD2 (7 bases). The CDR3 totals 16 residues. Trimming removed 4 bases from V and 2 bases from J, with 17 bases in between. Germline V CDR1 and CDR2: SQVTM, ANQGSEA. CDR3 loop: CSVGRQGRENTGELFF. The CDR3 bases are TGCAGCGTTGGCCGCCAGGGGAGGGAAAACACCGGGGAGCTGTTTTTT.

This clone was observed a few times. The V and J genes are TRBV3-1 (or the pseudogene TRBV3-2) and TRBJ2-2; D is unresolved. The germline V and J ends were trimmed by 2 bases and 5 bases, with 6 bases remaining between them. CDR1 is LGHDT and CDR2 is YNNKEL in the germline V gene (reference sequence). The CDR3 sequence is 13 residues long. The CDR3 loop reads CASSQSITGELFF. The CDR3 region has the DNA TGTGCCAGCAGCCAATCCATTACCGGGGAGCTGTTTTTT.

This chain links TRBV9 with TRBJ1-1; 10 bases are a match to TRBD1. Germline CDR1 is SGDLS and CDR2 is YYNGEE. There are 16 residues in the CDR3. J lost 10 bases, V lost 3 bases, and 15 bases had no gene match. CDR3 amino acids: CASSGGTGALSGTAFF. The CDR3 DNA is TGTGCCAGCAGCGGCGGGACAGGGGCCCTCAGTGGCACAGCTTTCTTT.

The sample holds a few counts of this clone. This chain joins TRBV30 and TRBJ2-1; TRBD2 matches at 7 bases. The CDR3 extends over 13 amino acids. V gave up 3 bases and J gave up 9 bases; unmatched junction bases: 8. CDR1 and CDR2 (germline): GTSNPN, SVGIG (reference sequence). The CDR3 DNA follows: TGTGCCTGGAGCCGGGACTACGGCGCTGAGCAGTTCTTC. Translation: CAWSRDYGAEQFF.

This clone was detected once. The CDR3 nucleotides read TGTGCCAGCAGCCCTTCCTCGGGGGGTGGCTACACCTTC. Translated, it gives CASSPSSGGGYTF. V gene TRBV7-2 combines with J gene TRBJ1-2, with D perhaps matching TRBD1 (5 bases). V lost 5 bases, J lost 7 bases, and 14 bases lay in between. Germline-derived CDR1 and CDR2 are SGHTA and FQGNSA. This CDR3 is 13 amino acids long.

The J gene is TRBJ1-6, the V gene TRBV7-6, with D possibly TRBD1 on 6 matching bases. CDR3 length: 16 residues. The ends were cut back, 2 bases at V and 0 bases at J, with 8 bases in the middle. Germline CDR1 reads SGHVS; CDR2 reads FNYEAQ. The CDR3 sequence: CASSLQGSSYNSPLHF. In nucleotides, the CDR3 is TGTGCCAGCAGCTTACAGGGGAGCTCCTATAATTCACCCCTCCACTTT.

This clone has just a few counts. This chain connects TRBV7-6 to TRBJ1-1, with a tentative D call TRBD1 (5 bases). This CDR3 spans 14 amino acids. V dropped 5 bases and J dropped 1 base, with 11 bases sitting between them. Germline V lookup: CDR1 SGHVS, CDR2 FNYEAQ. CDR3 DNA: TGTGCCAGCAGCCGGACACTTGGGAACACTGAAGCTTTCTTT. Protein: CASSRTLGNTEAFF.

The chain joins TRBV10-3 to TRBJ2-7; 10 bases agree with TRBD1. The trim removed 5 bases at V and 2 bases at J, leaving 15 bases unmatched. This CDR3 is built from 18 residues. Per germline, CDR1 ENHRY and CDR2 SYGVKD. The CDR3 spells CAISLQRPDRGGTYEQYF. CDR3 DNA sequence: TGTGCCATCAGTCTTCAAAGACCGGACAGGGGGGGGACCTACGAGCAGTACTTC.

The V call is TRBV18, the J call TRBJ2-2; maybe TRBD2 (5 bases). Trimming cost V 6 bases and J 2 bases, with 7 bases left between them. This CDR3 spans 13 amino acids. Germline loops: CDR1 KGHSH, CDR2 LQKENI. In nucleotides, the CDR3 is TGTGCCAGCTCTAGCGTTAACACCGGGGAGCTGTTTTTT. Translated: CASSSVNTGELFF.

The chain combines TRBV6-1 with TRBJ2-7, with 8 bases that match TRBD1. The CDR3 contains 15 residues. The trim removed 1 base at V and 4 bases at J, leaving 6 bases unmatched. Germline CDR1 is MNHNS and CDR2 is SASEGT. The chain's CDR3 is CASSEGTGPQYEQYF. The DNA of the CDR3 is TGTGCCAGCAGTGAAGGGACAGGGCCCCAATACGAGCAGTACTTC.

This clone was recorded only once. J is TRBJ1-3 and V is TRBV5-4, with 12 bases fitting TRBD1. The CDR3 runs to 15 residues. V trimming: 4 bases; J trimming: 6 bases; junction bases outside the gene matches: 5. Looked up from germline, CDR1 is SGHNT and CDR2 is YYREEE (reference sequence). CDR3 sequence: CASSPGQGAINTIYF. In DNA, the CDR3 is TGTGCCAGCAGCCCGGGACAGGGGGCGATAAACACCATATATTTT.

The CDR3 coding sequence is TGTGCCAGCAGTTCCCTTTATGCCGGGACAGACAATCTCGAGCAGTACTTC. As protein: CASSSLYAGTDNLEQYF. This chain connects TRBV27 to TRBJ2-7, with 7 bases that match TRBD1. Germline V gene sequence: CDR1 MNHEY, CDR2 SMNVEV (reference sequence). V was pared by 4 bases and J by 6 bases, with 18 bases of the junction left unmatched. The CDR3 is made up of 17 amino acids.

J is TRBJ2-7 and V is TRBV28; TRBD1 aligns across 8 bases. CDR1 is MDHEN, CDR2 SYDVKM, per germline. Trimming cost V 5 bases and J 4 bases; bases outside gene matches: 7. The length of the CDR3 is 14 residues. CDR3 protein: CASSTRTGLYEQYF. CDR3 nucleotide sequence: TGTGCCAGCAGTACCAGGACAGGGCTATACGAGCAGTACTTC.

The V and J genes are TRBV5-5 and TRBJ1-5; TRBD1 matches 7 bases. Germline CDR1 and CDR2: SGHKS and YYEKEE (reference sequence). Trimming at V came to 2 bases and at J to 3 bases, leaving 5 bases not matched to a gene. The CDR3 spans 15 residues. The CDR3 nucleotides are TGTGCCAGCAGCTTAAGGGGACAGTTCAATCAGCCCCAGCATTTT. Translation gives CASSLRGQFNQPQHF.

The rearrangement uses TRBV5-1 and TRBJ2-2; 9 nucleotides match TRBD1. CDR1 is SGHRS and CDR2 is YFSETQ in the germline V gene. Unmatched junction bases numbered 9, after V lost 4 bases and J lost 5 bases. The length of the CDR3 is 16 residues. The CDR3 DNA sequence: TGCGCCAGCAGCCGGAACGACAGGGGGGGAACCGGGGAGCTGTTTTTT. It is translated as CASSRNDRGGTGELFF.

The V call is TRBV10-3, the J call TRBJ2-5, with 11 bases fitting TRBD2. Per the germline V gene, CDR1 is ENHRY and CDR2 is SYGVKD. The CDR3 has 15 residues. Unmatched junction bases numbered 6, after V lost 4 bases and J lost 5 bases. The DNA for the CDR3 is TGTGCCATCAGTGCGGGACTAGCGGCCCGGGAGACCCAGTACTTC. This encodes CAISAGLAARETQYF.

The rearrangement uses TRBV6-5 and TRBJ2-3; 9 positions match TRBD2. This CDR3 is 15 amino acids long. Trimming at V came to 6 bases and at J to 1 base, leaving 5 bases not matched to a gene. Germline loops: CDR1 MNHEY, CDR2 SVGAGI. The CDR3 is CASSRRTSGTDTQYF. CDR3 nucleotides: TGTGCCAGCAGCCGCAGGACTAGCGGCACAGATACGCAGTATTTT.

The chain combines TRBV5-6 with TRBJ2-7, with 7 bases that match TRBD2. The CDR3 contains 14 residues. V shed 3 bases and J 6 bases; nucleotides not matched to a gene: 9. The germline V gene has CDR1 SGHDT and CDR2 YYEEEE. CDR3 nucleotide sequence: TGTGCCAGCAGCTCCTCCGGACTAGTCTCCGAGCAGTACTTC. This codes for CASSSSGLVSEQYF.

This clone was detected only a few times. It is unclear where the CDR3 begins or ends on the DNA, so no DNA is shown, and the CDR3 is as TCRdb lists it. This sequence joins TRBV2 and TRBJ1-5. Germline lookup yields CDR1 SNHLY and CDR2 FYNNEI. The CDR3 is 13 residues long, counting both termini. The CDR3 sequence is CASSSSVNQPQHF.

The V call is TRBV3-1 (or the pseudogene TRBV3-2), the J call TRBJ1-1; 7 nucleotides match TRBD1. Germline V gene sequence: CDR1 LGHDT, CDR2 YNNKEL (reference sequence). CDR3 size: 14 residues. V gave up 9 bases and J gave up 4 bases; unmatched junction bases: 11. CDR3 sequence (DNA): TGTGCCAGGCCAGACAGGGTGTGGAGCACTGAAGCTTTCTTT. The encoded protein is CARPDRVWSTEAFF.

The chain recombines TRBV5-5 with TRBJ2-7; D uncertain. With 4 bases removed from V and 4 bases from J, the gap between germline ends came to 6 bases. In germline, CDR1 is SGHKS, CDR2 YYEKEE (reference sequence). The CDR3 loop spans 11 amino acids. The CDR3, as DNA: TGTGCCAGCAGCCGAGCATACGAGCAGTACTTC. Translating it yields CASSRAYEQYF.

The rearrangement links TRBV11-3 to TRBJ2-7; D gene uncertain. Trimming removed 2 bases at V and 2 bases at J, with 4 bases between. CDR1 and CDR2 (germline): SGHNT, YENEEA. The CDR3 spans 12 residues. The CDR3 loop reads CASSLQTYEQYF. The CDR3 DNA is TGTGCCAGCAGCTTACAGACCTACGAGCAGTACTTC.

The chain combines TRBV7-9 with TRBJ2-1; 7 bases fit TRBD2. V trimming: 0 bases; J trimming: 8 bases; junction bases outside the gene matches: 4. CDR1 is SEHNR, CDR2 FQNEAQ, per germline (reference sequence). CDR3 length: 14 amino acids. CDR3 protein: CASSLAGGLDEQFF. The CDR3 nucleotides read TGTGCCAGCAGCTTAGCGGGAGGGCTGGATGAGCAGTTCTTC. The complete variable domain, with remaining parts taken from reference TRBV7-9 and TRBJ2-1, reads DTGVSQNPRHKITKRGQNVTFRCDPISEHNRLYWYRQTLGQGPEFLTYFQNEAQLEKSRLLSDRFSAERPKGSFSTLEIQRTEQGDSAMYLCASSLAGGLDEQFFGPGTRLTVL.